One TCR beta chain is described in this entry. Only in-frame clones appear in the TCRdb table, and some are missing; sequencing was by immunoSEQ multiplex PCR. The data hold approximately 99,000 clones, with around 96% observed a single time. The data belong to a study of technical replicates of blood from a handful of donors. Unmatched junction bases numbered 8, after V lost 0 bases and J lost 3 bases. The CDR3 runs 16 residues. Germline CDR1 SGHAT, CDR2 FQNNGV. The clonotype comes from a human donor in good health. Specimen: T cells isolated from PBMCs. This chain uses TRBV11-2 with TRBJ2-7, with 7 positions matching TRBD1. The CDR3: CASSLEKDRINYEQYF. DNA for the CDR3: TGTGCCAGCAGCTTAGAAAAGGACAGGATAAACTACGAGCAGTACTTC.